These 28 T cell receptor beta chains share one sample of origin, sequenced in a study of metastatic and nonmetastatic thyroid tumors. Through MiXCR, TCRdb re-clonotyped the PCR reads. Here the sample spans about 35,000 clones, 25% to 30% being singletons. Thyroid surgery was preceded by no treatment in any patient. The sequencing sample was made of blood. These receptors were collected from a female donor with papillary thyroid cancer or a benign thyroid nodule (not recorded which). Some clones in this sample may be carry-over from other donors' samples.

This chain connects TRBV7-9 to TRBJ1-1; D is perhaps TRBD1 (6 bases). V lost 2 bases and J 8 bases, leaving 15 bases between the germline ends. The CDR3 extends over 14 amino acids. The germline V gene has CDR1 SEHNR and CDR2 FQNEAQ (reference sequence). CDR3: CASSLSLQGEEAFF. The CDR3 DNA reads as TGTGCCAGCAGCTTATCGTTACAGGGTGAGGAAGCTTTCTTT.

There are many counts of this clone. The chain employs TRBV7-9 and TRBJ2-7; D might be TRBD2 (7 bases). The CDR3 sequence is 16 residues long. Germline V gene sequence: CDR1 SEHNR, CDR2 FQNEAQ (reference sequence). Trimming left V 1 base short and J 0 bases short, with 13 bases between. Here the CDR3 reads CASSLGGGGFSYEQYF. CDR3 in DNA: TGTGCCAGCAGCTTAGGCGGCGGGGGCTTCTCCTACGAGCAGTACTTC.

The V call is TRBV6-2 or TRBV6-3, the J call TRBJ2-1; maybe TRBD2 (6 bases). The CDR3 sequence is 14 residues long. Germline CDR1 reads MNHEY; CDR2 reads SVGEGT. Between the trimmed V and J ends, which lost 2 bases and 10 bases, there was a span of 15 bases. CDR3 protein: CASSYLRERVEQFF. CDR3 nucleotide sequence: TGTGCCAGCAGTTACCTGCGGGAACGGGTGGAGCAGTTCTTC.

In the case of this clone: The junction shows a germline mismatch at one end, possibly a read error. This chain connects TRBV15 to TRBJ2-5, with D possibly being TRBD1 or TRBD2 (5 bases each). Germline values: CDR1 LNHNV, CDR2 YYDKDF (reference sequence). The CDR3 is 13 residues long. For the CDR3, the DNA is TGTTCCACCAGCAGAGGGGCCAAAGAGACCCAGTACTTC. It specifies CSTSRGAKETQYF.

By proportion, this clone is medium-sized. The genes are TRBV6-1 and TRBJ2-7; 9 bases line up with TRBD1. The junction had 9 bases not matched to a gene; V was cut back by 4 bases and J by 5 bases. The CDR3 consists of 15 residues. The germline V gene has CDR1 MNHNS and CDR2 SASEGT. CDR3 sequence: CASSVSGTGFDEQYF. DNA for the CDR3: TGTGCCAGCAGTGTTTCCGGGACAGGGTTCGACGAGCAGTACTTC.

This clone was seen only a few times. The gene calls are TRBV6-2 or TRBV6-3 and TRBJ1-2, with 7 bases matching TRBD1. The junction had 10 bases not matched to a gene; V was cut back by 5 bases and J by 1 base. The CDR3 covers 16 residues. In germline, CDR1 is MNHEY, CDR2 SVGEGT. The CDR3 DNA reads TGTGCCAGCAGTAAGCCACCGGGACAGAATAACTATGGCTACACCTTC. Translation: CASSKPPGQNNYGYTF.

This clone was observed a handful of times. This chain links TRBV9 with TRBJ2-3; D not certain. Deletions cut 4 bases from V and 0 bases from J, with 3 bases between. CDR1 is SGDLS and CDR2 is YYNGEE in the germline V gene. The CDR3 is 12 residues long. This CDR3 is CASSWSTDTQYF. Here the CDR3 DNA reads TGTGCCAGCAGCTGGAGCACAGATACGCAGTATTTT. The entire variable domain, with the rest obtained from reference TRBV9 and TRBJ2-3, is as follows: DSGVTQTPKHLITATGQRVTLRCSPRSGDLSVYWYQQSLDQGLQFLIQYYNGEERAKGNILERFSAQQFPDLHSELNLSSLELGDSALYFCASSWSTDTQYFGPGTRLTVL.

At least ten counts were recorded for this clone. The rearrangement joins TRBV7-3 to TRBJ2-3, with no clear D. The CDR3 is made up of 13 amino acids. The germline V and J ends were trimmed by 0 bases and 4 bases, with 5 bases remaining between them. CDR1 and CDR2 (germline): SGHTA, FQGTGA. The chain's CDR3 is CASSLTGPDTQYF. In DNA, the CDR3 is TGTGCCAGCAGCTTAACAGGGCCAGATACGCAGTATTTT. Full variable domain (outside the CDR3, taken from reference TRBV7-3 and TRBJ2-3): GAGVSQTPSNKVTEKGKYVELRCDPISGHTALYWYRQSLGQGPEFLIYFQGTGAADDSGLPNDRFFAVRPEGSVSTLKIQRTERGDSAVYLCASSLTGPDTQYFGPGTRLTVL.

This chain uses TRBV7-2 with TRBJ1-1; D is uncertain. Trimming took 1 base from V and 1 from J, leaving 10 bases between them. This CDR3 contains 15 residues. From germline, CDR1 is SGHTA and CDR2 FQGNSA. The CDR3 spells CASSLGILENTEAFF. The CDR3 nucleotides are TGTGCCAGCAGCTTAGGAATTTTGGAGAACACTGAAGCTTTCTTT.

This clone was counted at least ten times. V is TRBV4-1 and J is TRBJ2-7; 10 nucleotides line up with TRBD2. The CDR3 is 16 residues long. Germline V gene lookup returns CDR1 MGHRA and CDR2 YSYEKL. V shed 0 bases, J shed 7 bases, and the junction held 9 bases outside the gene matches. CDR3 in DNA: TGCGCCAGCAGCCAAGATTCCCCCCCAGCGGGAGGGGAGCAGTACTTC. It yields the protein CASSQDSPPAGGEQYF.

In its sample, this clone ranks as medium-sized. The chain links TRBV6-1 to TRBJ2-7; 9 bases align to TRBD1. The CDR3 length is 15 residues. The V segment lost 6 bases and the J segment 5 bases; nucleotides outside the gene matches: 11. Germline V lookup: CDR1 MNHNS, CDR2 SASEGT. This chain's CDR3 is CASSISGTGWDEQYF. Written as DNA, the CDR3 is TGTGCCAGCAGCATATCCGGGACAGGGTGGGACGAGCAGTACTTC.

The gene calls are TRBV20-1 and TRBJ2-7; no clear D. V was shortened by 1 base and J by 6 bases, with 16 bases between the two germline ends. Germline V lookup: CDR1 DFQATT, CDR2 SNEGSKA (reference sequence). The length of the CDR3 is 14 residues. CDR3 amino acids: CSARVGSTPGEQYF. The CDR3 DNA reads as TGCAGTGCTAGAGTTGGGTCCACCCCGGGCGAGCAGTACTTC.

This clone was picked up many times. The chain employs TRBV7-8 and TRBJ1-6, with D possibly TRBD1 on 6 matching bases. V shed 8 bases and J shed 7 bases, with 18 bases lying between them. CDR1 SGHVS and CDR2 FQNEAQ come from the germline V gene. The CDR3 spans 15 residues. CDR3 DNA sequence: TGTGCCAGCGGACCCCGAGACAGGAAAAATTCACCCCTCCACTTT. Translating gives CASGPRDRKNSPLHF.

The chain has TRBV5-1 and TRBJ1-1; D is ambiguous. The CDR3 covers 18 residues. Germline V lookup: CDR1 SGHRS, CDR2 YFSETQ. Trimming cost V 6 bases and J 5 bases, with 29 bases left between them. The CDR3 is CASKGTRTAQKKETEAFF. CDR3 in DNA: TGCGCCAGCAAGGGAACCAGGACGGCTCAAAAAAAAGAGACTGAAGCTTTCTTT.

Concerning this clone itself: The final CDR3 position lacks the conserved phenylalanine or tryptophan, pointing to a likely read error. The J gene is TRBJ1-2, the V gene TRBV2; 7 bases fit TRBD1. The CDR3 has 13 amino acids. CDR1 and CDR2 (germline): SNHLY, FYNNEI. CDR3 DNA sequence: TGTGCCAGCAGAGAAGGGGGCAACTATGGCTACACCTAC. The encoded protein is CASREGGNYGYTY.

The rearrangement uses TRBV20-1 and TRBJ2-7; TRBD1 aligns across 7 bases. The CDR3 consists of 16 residues. Germline assignment: CDR1 DFQATT and CDR2 SNEGSKA (reference sequence). Trimming cost V 6 bases and J 0 bases; bases outside gene matches: 14. The CDR3 protein is CSAPKTGTDFSYEQYF. CDR3 DNA: TGCAGTGCCCCCAAAACCGGGACAGACTTCTCCTACGAGCAGTACTTC.

By its share, this clone is medium-sized. CDR3 bases: TGTGCCAGCAGCTTACGATTTGGCTATACCTACGAGCAGTACTTC. Translation gives CASSLRFGYTYEQYF. The J gene is TRBJ2-7, the V gene TRBV11-2; D is uncertain. Germline assignment: CDR1 SGHAT and CDR2 FQNNGV. Trimming left V 2 bases short and J 2 bases short, with 13 bases between. The CDR3 runs 15 residues. Supplemented by reference TRBV11-2 and TRBJ2-7, the full variable domain reads EAGVAQSPRYKIIEKRQSVAFWCNPISGHATLYWYQQILGQGPKLLIQFQNNGVVDDSQLPKDRFSAERLKGVDSTLKIQPAKLEDSAVYLCASSLRFGYTYEQYFGPGTRLTVT.

There are many counts of this clone. This chain uses TRBV4-1 with TRBJ2-5; maybe TRBD1 (6 bases). Deletions cut 0 bases from V and 1 base from J, with 15 bases between. The CDR3 extends over 17 amino acids. Germline V gene sequence: CDR1 MGHRA, CDR2 YSYEKL. The CDR3, as DNA: TGCGCCAGCAGCCAAGAAAGGGCAGGGGAAGGCCAAGAGACCCAGTACTTC. It encodes CASSQERAGEGQETQYF.

This clone was counted many times. The chain has TRBV7-2 and TRBJ2-1; 8 bases line up with TRBD2. This CDR3 has 15 residues. Germline V lookup: CDR1 SGHTA, CDR2 FQGNSA. After removal of 5 bases from V and 14 bases from J, the junction contained 17 bases not matched to a gene. CDR3 bases: TGTGCCAGCAGCACACTTGGGACGGGGGGGCTGATGGAGTTCTTC. Translating gives CASSTLGTGGLMEFF.

This clone was seen ten or more times. V gene TRBV16 combines with J gene TRBJ2-3; 9 bases agree with TRBD2. This CDR3 is built from 15 residues. CDR1 KGHSY and CDR2 FQNENV come from the germline V gene. Germline trimming cut 4 bases from V and 5 bases from J; bases unmatched to any gene: 7. DNA of the CDR3: TGTGCCAGCAGCCTCTGGAATAGCGGGAGAGATACGCAGTATTTT. Its protein is CASSLWNSGRDTQYF.

This clone was found a few times. A read error may be the cause here, since a much bigger clone is one base away. The gene calls are TRBV29-1 and TRBJ1-2, with 10 bases matching TRBD1. CDR3 length: 12 residues. Germline V gene sequence: CDR1 SQVTM, CDR2 ANQGSEA. CDR3 DNA sequence: TGCAGCGCCGTGACAGGGGGCTTTTACGGGAACTTC. Translated: CSAVTGGFYGNF.

The J gene is TRBJ2-3, the V gene TRBV7-2, with 10 bases that match TRBD1. This CDR3 has 15 amino acids. V lost 5 bases to trimming and J lost 4 bases; unmatched junction nucleotides: 6. CDR1 and CDR2 from the germline V gene are SGHTA and FQGNSA. The CDR3 protein is CASSPDRGRADTQYF. CDR3 nucleotide sequence: TGTGCCAGCAGCCCAGACAGGGGGCGCGCAGATACGCAGTATTTT.

This clone showed up many times. The V and J genes are TRBV19 and TRBJ1-1, with a weak D call TRBD1 (5 bases). The CDR3 covers 15 residues. Trimming removed 6 bases at V and 1 base at J, with 15 bases between. CDR1 and CDR2 from the germline V gene are LNHDA and SQIVND (reference sequence). The CDR3 DNA sequence: TGTGCCAGTAGCGGGCTTCCGGGGGAGAACACTGAAGCTTTCTTT. Amino acid sequence: CASSGLPGENTEAFF.

In this sample, this clone turned up many times. The chain links TRBV7-9 to TRBJ2-1; a possible D gene is TRBD2 (5 bases). This CDR3 has 15 amino acids. Germline V gives CDR1 SEHNR, CDR2 FQNEAQ (reference sequence). V was trimmed by 0 bases and J by 3 bases, leaving 9 bases between them. CDR3 in DNA: TGTGCCAGCAGCTTAGCGTTGAGGGTCTACAATGAGCAGTTCTTC. Translating gives CASSLALRVYNEQFF.

This clone has ten or more counts. This chain uses TRBV7-9 with TRBJ1-1; D call uncertain. CDR3 size: 13 residues. V was shortened by 7 bases and J by 0 bases, with 9 bases between the two germline ends. The V gene's germline CDR1 is SEHNR and CDR2 FQNEAQ (reference sequence). The CDR3 bases are TGTGCCAGCATCCGGATTATGAACACTGAAGCTTTCTTT. This codes for CASIRIMNTEAFF.

This clone was detected many times. The rearrangement links TRBV9 to TRBJ1-2; TRBD1 aligns across 7 bases. Germline CDR1 SGDLS, CDR2 YYNGEE. J was trimmed by 3 bases and V by 0 bases; bases with no gene match: 5. This CDR3 is 15 amino acids long. CDR3 sequence reads: CASSVETGSHYGYTF. In nucleotides, the CDR3 is TGTGCCAGCAGCGTAGAGACAGGGTCCCACTATGGCTACACCTTC.

This clone was found many times. The CDR3 bases are TGTGCCAGCAGTGAGAGAGAAAAACTGTTTTTT. Translating it yields CASSEREKLFF. The chain couples TRBV12-3 or TRBV12-4 to TRBJ1-4; D is undetermined. This CDR3 comprises 11 residues. Trimming removed 5 bases at V and 8 bases at J, with 6 bases between.

The chain employs TRBV11-1 and TRBJ1-1; 7 nucleotides align to TRBD1. Germline CDR1 reads SGHAT; CDR2 reads FQDESV (reference sequence). The junction had 9 bases not matched to a gene; V was cut back by 3 bases and J by 2 bases. This CDR3 region has 16 residues. This chain's CDR3 is CASSFPAGGFNTEAFF. In nucleotides, the CDR3 is TGTGCCAGCAGCTTCCCGGCAGGGGGTTTTAACACTGAAGCTTTCTTT.